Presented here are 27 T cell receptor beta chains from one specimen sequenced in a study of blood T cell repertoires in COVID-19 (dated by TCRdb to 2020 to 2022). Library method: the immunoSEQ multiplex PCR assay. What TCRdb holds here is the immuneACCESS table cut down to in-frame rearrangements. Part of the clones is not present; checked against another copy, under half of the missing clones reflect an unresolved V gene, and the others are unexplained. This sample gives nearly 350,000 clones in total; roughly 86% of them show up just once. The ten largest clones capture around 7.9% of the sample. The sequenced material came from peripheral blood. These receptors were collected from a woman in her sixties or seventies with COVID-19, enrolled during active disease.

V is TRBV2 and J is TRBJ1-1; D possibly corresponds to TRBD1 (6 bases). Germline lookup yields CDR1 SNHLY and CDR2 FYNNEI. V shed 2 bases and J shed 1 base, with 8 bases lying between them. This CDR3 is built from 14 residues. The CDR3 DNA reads TGTGCCAGCAGTGAAACAGGGACGAACACTGAAGCTTTCTTT. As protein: CASSETGTNTEAFF.

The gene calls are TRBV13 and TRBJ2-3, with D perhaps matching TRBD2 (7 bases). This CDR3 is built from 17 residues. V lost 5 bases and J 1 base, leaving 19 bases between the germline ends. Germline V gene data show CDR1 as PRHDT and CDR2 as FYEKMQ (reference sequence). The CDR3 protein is CASSLGGGGPGTDTQYF. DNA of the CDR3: TGTGCCAGCAGCCTGGGAGGGGGGGGCCCGGGCACAGATACGCAGTATTTT.

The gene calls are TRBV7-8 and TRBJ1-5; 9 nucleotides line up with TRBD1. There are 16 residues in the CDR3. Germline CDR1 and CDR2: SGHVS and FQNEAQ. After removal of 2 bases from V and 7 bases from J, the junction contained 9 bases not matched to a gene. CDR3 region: CASSLYLTGGDQPQHF. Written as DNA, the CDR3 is TGTGCCAGCAGCTTATATCTGACAGGGGGTGACCAGCCCCAGCATTTT.

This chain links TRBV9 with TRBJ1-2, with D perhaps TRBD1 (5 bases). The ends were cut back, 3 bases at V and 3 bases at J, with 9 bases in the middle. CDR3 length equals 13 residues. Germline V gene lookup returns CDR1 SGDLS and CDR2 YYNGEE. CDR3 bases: TGTGCCAGCAGCGGGGGGGAGCACTATGGCTACACCTTC. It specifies CASSGGEHYGYTF.

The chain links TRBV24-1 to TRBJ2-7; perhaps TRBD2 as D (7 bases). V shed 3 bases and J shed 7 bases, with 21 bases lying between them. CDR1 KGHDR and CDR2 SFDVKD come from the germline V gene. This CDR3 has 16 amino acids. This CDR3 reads CATSDVGGPVTGEQYF. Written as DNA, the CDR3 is TGTGCCACCAGTGATGTCGGGGGGCCTGTTACGGGAGAGCAGTACTTC.

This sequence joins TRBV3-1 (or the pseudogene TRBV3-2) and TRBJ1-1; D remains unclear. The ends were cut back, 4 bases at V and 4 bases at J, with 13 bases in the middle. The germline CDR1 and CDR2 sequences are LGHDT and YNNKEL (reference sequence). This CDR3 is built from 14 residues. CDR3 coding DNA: TGTGCCAGCAGCCGAGGCCGGGAAATCACTGAAGCTTTCTTT. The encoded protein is CASSRGREITEAFF.

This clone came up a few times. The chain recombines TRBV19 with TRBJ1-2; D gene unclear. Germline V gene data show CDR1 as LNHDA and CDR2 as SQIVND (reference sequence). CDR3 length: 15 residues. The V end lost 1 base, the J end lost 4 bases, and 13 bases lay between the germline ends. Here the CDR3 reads CASSIGNMGSYGYTF. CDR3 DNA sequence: TGTGCCAGTAGTATAGGAAATATGGGCAGCTATGGCTACACCTTC.

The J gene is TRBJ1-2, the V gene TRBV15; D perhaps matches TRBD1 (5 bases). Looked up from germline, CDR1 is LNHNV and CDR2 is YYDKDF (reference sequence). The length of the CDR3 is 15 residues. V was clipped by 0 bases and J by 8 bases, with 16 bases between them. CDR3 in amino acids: CATSRERTGGIGYTF. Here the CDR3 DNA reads TGTGCCACCAGCAGAGAACGGACGGGGGGGATCGGCTACACCTTC.

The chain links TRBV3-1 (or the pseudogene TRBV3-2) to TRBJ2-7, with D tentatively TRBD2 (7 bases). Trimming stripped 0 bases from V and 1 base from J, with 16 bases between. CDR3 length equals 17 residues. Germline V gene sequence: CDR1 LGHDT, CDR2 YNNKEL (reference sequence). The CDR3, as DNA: TGTGCCAGCAGCCAAGACCCCGGGGGGCAGCCTTCCTACGAGCAGTACTTC. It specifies CASSQDPGGQPSYEQYF.

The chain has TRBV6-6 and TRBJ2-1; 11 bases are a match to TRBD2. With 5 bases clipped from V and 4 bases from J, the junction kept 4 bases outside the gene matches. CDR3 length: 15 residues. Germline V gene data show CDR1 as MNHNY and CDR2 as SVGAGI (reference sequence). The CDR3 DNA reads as TGTGCCAGCAGTCTAGCGGGGGGAGGTTACAATGAGCAGTTCTTC. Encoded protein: CASSLAGGGYNEQFF.

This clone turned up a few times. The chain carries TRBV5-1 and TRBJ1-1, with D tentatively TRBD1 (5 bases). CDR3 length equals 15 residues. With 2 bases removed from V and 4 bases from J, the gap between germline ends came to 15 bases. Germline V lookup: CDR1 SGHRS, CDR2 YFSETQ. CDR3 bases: TGCGCCAGCAGCTTATTCCAGGGAACCCGCACTGAAGCTTTCTTT. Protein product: CASSLFQGTRTEAFF.

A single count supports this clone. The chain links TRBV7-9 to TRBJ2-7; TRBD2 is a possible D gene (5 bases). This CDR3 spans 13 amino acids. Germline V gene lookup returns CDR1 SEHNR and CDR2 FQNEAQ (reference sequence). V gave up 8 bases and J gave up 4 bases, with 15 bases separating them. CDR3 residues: CASLQRVGYEQYF. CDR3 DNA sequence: TGTGCCAGCCTCCAGAGGGTGGGGTACGAGCAGTACTTC.

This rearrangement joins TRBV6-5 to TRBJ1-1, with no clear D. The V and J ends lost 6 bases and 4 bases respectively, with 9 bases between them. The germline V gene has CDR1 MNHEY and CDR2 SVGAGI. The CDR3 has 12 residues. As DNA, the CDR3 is TGTGCCAGCAGGGACGGACTCACTGAAGCTTTCTTT. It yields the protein CASRDGLTEAFF.

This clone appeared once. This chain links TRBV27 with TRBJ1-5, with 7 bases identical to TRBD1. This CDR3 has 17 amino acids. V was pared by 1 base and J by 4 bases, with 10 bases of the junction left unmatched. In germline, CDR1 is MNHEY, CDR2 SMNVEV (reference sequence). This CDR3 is CASSLYVRTGGNQPQHF. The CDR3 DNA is TGTGCCAGCAGTTTATATGTCCGGACAGGAGGAAATCAGCCCCAGCATTTT.

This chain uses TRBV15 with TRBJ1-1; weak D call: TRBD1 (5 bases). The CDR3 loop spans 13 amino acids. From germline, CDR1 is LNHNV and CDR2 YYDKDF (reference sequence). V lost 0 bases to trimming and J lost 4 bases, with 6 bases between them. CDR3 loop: CATSREGGTEAFF. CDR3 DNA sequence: TGTGCCACCAGCAGAGAGGGGGGCACTGAAGCTTTCTTT.

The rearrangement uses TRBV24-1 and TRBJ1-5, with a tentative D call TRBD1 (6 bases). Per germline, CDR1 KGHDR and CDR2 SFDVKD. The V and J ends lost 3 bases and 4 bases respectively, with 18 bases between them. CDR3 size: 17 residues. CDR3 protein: CATSDAMGRGGNQPQHF. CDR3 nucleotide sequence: TGTGCCACCAGTGATGCGATGGGAAGGGGGGGGAATCAGCCCCAGCATTTT.

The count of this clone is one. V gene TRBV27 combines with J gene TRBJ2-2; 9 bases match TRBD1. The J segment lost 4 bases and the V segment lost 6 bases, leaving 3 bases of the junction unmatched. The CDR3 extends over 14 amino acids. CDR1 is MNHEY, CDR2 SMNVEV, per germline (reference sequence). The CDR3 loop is CASRRDRATGELFF. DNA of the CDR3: TGTGCCAGCAGGAGGGACAGGGCCACCGGGGAGCTGTTTTTT.

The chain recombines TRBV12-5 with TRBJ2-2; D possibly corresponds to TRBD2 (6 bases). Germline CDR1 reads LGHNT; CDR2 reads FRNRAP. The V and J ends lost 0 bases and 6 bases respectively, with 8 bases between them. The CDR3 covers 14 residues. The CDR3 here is CASGLVGGSGELFF. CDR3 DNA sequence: TGTGCTAGTGGTTTGGTAGGAGGGTCCGGGGAGCTGTTTTTT.

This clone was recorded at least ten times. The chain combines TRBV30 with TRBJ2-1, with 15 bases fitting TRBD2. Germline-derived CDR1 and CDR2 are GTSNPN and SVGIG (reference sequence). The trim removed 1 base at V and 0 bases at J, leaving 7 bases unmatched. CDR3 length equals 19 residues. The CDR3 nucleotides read TGTGCCTGGAGTGATGGACTAGCGGGGGGGCAAAGCTCCTACAATGAGCAGTTCTTC. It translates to CAWSDGLAGGQSSYNEQFF. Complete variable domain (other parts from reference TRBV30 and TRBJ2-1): SQTIHQWPATLVQPVGSPLSLECTVEGTSNPNLYWYRQAAGRGLQLLFYSVGIGQISSEVPQNLSASRPQDRQFILSSKKLLLSDSGFYLCAWSDGLAGGQSSYNEQFFGPGTRLTVL.

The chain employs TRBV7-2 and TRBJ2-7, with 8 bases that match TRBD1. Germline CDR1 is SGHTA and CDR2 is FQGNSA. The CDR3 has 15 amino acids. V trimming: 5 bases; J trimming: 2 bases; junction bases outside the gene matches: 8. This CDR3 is CASSRRTGSTYEQYF. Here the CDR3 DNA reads TGTGCCAGCAGCCGCAGGACAGGGTCGACCTACGAGCAGTACTTC. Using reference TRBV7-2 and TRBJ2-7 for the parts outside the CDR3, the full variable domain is GAGVSQSPSNKVTEKGKDVELRCDPISGHTALYWYRQSLGQGLEFLIYFQGNSAPDKSGLPSDRFSAERTGGSVSTLTIQRTQQEDSAVYLCASSRRTGSTYEQYFGPGTRLTVT.

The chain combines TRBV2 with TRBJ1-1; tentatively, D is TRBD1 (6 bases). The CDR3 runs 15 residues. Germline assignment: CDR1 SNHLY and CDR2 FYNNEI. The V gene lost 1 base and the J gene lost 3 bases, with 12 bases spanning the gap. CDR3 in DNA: TGTGCCAGCAGTGAAGGGGGCAGGGGCTACACTGAAGCTTTCTTT. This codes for CASSEGGRGYTEAFF. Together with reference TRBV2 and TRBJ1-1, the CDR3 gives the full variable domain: EPEVTQTPSHQVTQMGQEVILRCVPISNHLYFYWYRQILGQKVEFLVSFYNNEISEKSEIFDDQFSVERPDGSNFTLKIRSTKLEDSAMYFCASSEGGRGYTEAFFGQGTRLTVV.

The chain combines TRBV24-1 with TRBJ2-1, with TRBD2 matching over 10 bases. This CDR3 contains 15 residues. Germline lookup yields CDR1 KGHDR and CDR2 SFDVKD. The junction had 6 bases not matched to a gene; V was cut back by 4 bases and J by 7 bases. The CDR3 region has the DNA TGTGCCACCAGTGACCCAACTAGCGGGGAGAATGAGCAGTTCTTC. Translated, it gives CATSDPTSGENEQFF.

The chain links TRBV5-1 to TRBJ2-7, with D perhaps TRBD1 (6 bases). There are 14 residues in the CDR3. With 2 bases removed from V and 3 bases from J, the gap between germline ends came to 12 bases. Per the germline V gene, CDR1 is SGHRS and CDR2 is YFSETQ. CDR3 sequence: CASSFRTEGYEQYF. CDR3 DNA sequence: TGCGCCAGCAGCTTCAGGACAGAGGGCTACGAGCAGTACTTC.

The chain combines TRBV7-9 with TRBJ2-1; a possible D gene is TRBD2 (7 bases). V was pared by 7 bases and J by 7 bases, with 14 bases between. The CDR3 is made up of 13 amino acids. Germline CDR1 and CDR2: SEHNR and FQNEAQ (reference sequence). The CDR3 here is CASTLRGGNEQFF. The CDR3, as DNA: TGTGCCAGCACCCTGAGGGGGGGGAATGAGCAGTTCTTC.

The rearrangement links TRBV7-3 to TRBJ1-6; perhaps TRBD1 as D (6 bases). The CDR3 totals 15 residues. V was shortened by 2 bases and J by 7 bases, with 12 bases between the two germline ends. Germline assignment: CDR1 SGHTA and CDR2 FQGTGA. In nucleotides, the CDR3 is TGTGCCAGCAGCTTATTTGCAGGGGAGAATTCACCCCTCCACTTT. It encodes CASSLFAGENSPLHF.

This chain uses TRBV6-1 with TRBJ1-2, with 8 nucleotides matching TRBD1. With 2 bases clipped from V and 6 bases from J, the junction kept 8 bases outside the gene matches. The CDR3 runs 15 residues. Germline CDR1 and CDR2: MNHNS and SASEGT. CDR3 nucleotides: TGTGCCAGCAGTGAATTCCCCCCAGGGGGCGATGGCTACACCTTC. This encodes CASSEFPPGGDGYTF.

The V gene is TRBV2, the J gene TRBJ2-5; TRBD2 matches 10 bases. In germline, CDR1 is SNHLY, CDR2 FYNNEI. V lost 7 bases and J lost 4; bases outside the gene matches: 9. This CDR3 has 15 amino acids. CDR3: CASTPGAGGLETQYF. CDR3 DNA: TGTGCCAGCACCCCTGGAGCGGGGGGGCTAGAGACCCAGTACTTC.